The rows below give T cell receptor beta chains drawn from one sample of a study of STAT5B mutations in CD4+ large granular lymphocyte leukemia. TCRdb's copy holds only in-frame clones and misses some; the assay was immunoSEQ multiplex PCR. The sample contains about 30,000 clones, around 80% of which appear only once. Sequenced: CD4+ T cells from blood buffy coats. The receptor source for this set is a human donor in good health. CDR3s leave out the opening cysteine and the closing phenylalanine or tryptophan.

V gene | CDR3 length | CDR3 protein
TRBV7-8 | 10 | ATGRAKNIQY
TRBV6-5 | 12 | ATLTGTNTGELF
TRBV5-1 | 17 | ASSLVPSGGASSYNEQF
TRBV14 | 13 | ASSQEAGWVNEQF
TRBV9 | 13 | ASSTRQGPGTEAF
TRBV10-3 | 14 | AISDPGGKAGETQY
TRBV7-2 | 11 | ASSLARGGEAF
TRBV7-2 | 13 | ASSEAGPPTTEAF
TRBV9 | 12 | ASSVDISYNEQF
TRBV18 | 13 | ASSPPSQSGNTIY
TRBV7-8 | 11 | ASSPPLMDTQY
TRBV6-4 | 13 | ASSPRDRLSGELF
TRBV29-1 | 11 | SVDPRVDTEAF
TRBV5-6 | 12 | ASSLFGFTGELF
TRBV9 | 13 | ASSVSGGAWETQY
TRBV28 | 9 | ASGKGETQY
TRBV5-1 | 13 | ASSGRTGSQETQY
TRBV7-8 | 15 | ASSLGDLAGAYNEQF
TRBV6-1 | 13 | ASSAIAGGQETQY
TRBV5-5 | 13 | ASSPAGQGNEKLF
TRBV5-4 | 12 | ATARDVRNQPQH
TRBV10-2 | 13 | ASSSLAGGNNEQF
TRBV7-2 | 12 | ASSLGVGGYGYT
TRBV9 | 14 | ASSAGTGEGGYGYT
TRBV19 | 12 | ASSSTVSNQPQH
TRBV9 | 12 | ASSVASGANVLT
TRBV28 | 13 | ASTRSGLASAEQY
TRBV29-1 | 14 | SVEEGLISGGYEQY
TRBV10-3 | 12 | AISEDNSGREQF
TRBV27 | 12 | ASSLGGSGNTIY